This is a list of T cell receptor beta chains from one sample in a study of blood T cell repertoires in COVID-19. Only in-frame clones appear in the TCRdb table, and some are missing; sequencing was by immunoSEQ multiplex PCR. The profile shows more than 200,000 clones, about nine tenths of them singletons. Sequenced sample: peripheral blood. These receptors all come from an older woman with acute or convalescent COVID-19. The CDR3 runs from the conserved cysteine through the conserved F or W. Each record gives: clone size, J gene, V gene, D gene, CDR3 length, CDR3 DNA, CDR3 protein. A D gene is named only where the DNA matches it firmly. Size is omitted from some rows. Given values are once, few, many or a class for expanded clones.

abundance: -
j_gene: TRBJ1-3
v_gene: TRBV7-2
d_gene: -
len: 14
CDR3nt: TGTGCCAGCAGCGCCCGGAGTCCCGGAAACACCATATATTTT
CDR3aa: CASSARSPGNTIYF

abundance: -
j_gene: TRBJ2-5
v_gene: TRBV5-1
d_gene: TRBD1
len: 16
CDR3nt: TGCGCCAGCAGCTTATCCGGGACAGGACCTCAAGAGACCCAGTACTTC
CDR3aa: CASSLSGTGPQETQYF

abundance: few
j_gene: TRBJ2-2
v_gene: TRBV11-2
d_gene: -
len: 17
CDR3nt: TGTGCCAGCAGCTTAGCGCCGACAGGTCTGGAAACCGGGGAGCTGTTTTTT
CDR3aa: CASSLAPTGLETGELFF

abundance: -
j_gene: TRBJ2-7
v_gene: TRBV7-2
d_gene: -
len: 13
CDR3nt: TGTGCCAGCAGTTCCGGACAACCCTACGAGCAGTACTTC
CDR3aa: CASSSGQPYEQYF

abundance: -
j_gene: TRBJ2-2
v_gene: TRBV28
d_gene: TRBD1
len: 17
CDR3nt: TGTGCCAGCAGTTTAAGGGACAGGTTCTCGAACACCGGGGAGCTGTTTTTT
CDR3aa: CASSLRDRFSNTGELFF

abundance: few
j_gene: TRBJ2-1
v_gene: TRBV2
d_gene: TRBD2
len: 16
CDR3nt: TGTGCCAGCAGTGGGACTAGCGGTCCCTCCTACAATGAGCAGTTCTTC
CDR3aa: CASSGTSGPSYNEQFF

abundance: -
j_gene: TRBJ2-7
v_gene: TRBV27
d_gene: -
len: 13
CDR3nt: TGTGCCAGCAGTTTTTCCCAGTCCTACGAGCAGTACTTC
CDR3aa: CASSFSQSYEQYF

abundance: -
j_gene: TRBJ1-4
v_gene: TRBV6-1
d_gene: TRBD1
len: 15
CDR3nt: TGTGCCAGCAGTGAACAGACAGGGATGGGTGAAAAACTGTTTTTT
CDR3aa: CASSEQTGMGEKLFF

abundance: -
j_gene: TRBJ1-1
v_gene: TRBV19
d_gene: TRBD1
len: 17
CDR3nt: TGTGCCAGTAGTATGGATCTCGGGGGGACAGGCCCCCGGGAGGCTTTCTTT
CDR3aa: CASSMDLGGTGPREAFF

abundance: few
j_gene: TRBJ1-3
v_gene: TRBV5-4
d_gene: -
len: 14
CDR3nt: TGTGCCAGCAGCTTGGGGCAGGGTAGGAGTGCCATATATTTT
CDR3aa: CASSLGQGRSAIYF

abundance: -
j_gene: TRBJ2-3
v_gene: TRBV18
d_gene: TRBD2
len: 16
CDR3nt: TGTGCCAGCTCACCACCGACTAGCGGATCCACAGATACGCAGTATTTT
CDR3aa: CASSPPTSGSTDTQYF

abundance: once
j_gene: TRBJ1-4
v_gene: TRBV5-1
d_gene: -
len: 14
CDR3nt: TGCGCCAGCACCCCGGACACAGTTAATGAAAAACTGTTTTTT
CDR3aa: CASTPDTVNEKLFF

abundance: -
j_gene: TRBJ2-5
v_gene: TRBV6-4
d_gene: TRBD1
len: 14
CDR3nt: TGTGCCAGCAGTGGAAGACAGGGCAAAGAGACCCAGTACTTC
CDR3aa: CASSGRQGKETQYF

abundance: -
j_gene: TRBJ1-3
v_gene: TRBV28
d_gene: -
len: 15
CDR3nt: TGTGCCAGTATAACGAAGAGAACCTCTGGAAACACCATATATTTT
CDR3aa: CASITKRTSGNTIYF

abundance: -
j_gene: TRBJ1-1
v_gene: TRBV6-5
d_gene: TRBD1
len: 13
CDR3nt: TGTGCCAGCAGCGGACAGGGGCCCTCGAAGGCTTTCTTT
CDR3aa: CASSGQGPSKAFF

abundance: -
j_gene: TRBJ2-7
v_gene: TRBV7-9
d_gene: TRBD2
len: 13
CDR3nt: TGTGCCAGCGGACTAGCGGGTACCTACGAGCAGTACTTC
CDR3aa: CASGLAGTYEQYF

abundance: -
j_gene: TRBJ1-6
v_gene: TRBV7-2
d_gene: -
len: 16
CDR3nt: TGTGCCAGCAGCTTAGAGGAGGGCTCCTATAATTCACCCCTCCACTTT
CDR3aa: CASSLEEGSYNSPLHF

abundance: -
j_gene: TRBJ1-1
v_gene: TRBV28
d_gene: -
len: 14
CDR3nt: TGTGCCAGCATCACCTCGGGGAGGGTGACTGAAGCTTTCTTT
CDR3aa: CASITSGRVTEAFF

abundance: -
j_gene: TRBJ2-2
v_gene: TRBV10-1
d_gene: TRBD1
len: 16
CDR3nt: TGCGCCAGCAGTGAACCCGGGACAGGGCTGACCGGGGAGCTGTTTTTT
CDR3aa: CASSEPGTGLTGELFF

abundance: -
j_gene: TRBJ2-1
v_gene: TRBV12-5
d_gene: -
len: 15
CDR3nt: TGTGCTAGTGGTTTAGTTGGCAGCTCCTACAATGAGCAGTTCTTC
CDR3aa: CASGLVGSSYNEQFF

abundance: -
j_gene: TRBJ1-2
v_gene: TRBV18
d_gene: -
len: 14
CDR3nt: TGTGCCAGCTCACCAAGGACAGCGGTCCGGGGCTACACCTTC
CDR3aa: CASSPRTAVRGYTF

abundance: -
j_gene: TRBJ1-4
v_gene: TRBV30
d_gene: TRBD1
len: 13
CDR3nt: TGTGCCTTACAGGGGCAGGCTAATGAAAAACTGTTTTTT
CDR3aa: CALQGQANEKLFF

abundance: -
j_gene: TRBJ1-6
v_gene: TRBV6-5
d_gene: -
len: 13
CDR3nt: TGTGCCAGCAGGGACACTGTACGCTCACCCCTCCACTTT
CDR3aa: CASRDTVRSPLHF